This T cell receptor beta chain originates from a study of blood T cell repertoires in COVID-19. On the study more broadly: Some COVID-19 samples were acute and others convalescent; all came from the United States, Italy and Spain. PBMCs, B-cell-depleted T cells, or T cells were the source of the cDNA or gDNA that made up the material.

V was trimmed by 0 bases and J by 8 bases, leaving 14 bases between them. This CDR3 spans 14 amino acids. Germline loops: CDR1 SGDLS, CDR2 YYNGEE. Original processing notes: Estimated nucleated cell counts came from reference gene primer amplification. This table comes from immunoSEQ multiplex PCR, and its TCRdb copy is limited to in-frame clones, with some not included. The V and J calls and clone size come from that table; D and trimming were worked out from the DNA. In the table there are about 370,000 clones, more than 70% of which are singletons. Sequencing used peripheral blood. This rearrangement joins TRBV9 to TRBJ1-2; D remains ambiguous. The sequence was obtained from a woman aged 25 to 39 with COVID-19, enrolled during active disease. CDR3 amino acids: CASSVGSVPGGYTF. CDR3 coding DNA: TGTGCCAGCAGCGTAGGCTCAGTGCCGGGGGGCTACACCTTC.